This TCR beta chain was found in a study of cytomegalovirus exposure and HLA in healthy donors. The study ran its PCR with 60 Vbeta and 13 Jbeta primers. Assay used: immunoSEQ multiplex PCR; TCRdb lists only in-frame clones, some missing. This sample has roughly 200,000 clones, with 81% found just once. Germline assignment: CDR1 SEHNR and CDR2 FQNEAQ (reference sequence). This CDR3 contains 17 residues. J lost 2 bases, V lost 5 bases, and 9 bases had no gene match. To note about this clone: The antigen remains undetermined.

Notes on the study in general: Further analysis was carried out later, and it showed several of the most significant clusters appearing linked to common viral pathogens.

Sequencing was carried out using PBMCs. V gene TRBV7-9 combines with J gene TRBJ2-2, with TRBD1 identical over 9 bases. The origin of this receptor is a man between 40 and 49 years old in good health and CMV-seropositive. CDR3 sequence reads: CASSHPQGAGNTGELFF. The CDR3 coding sequence is TGTGCCAGCAGCCACCCACAGGGGGCGGGCAACACCGGGGAGCTGTTTTTT.